This T cell receptor beta chain was captured by sequencing in a study of regulatory T cells in long-lasting Graves disease. Findings and caveats of the study: Study was limited to peripheral blood, excluding thyroid tissue. In persistent patients, shared public clonotypes (about 2,800) outnumbered those in new patients (about 1,000).

CDR1 is KGHSH, CDR2 LQKENI, per germline. Trimming stripped 5 bases from V and 1 base from J, with 12 bases between. The CDR3 runs 15 residues. As for time point: newly diagnosed GD, antithyroid drugs for less than 3 months. RNA extracted from PBMCs served as the sequencing template. Under American Thyroid Association guidelines, Graves' disease was diagnosed. Ten or more counts support this clonotype. Its matching antigen is unknown. CDR3-region Arm-PCR and iRepertoire HTBI primers produced the TCR beta libraries. TCRdb used MiXCR to reprocess the multiplex PCR reads, holding one entry per CDR3 protein. This sample has 360,000 or so distinct CDR3 sequences, with over 15% found just once. This sample was also put to use in a study of T cells in Graves' hyperthyroidism and ophthalmopathy. That report notes: Thyroid ultrasound and orbital computed tomography, with clinical symptoms and serum thyroxine and TRAb, informed diagnoses.

The chain combines TRBV18 with TRBJ1-3; D perhaps matches TRBD1 (6 bases). The sample consisted of peripheral blood mononuclear cells (PBMCs), taken at new diagnosis, from a patient treated with antithyroid drugs. The TCR sequence derives from a middle-aged man with Graves disease. CDR3 coding DNA: TGTGCCAGCTCAGCAGGACAGACGTCTGGAAACACCATATATTTT. Translation: CASSAGQTSGNTIYF.